These 21 T cell receptor beta chains were all obtained from the same sample, sequenced in a study of T cell responses to AZD1222 COVID-19 vaccine. TCRdb's copy holds only in-frame clones and misses some; the assay was immunoSEQ multiplex PCR. This sample has 100,000 to 150,000 clones, with around 84% found just once. The sample here was peripheral blood, taken 28 days after the second AZD1222 dose. The receptors stem from an adult who received the AZD1222 COVID-19 vaccine.

The chain combines TRBV19 with TRBJ1-5, with TRBD1 identical over 7 bases. The junction had 9 bases not matched to a gene; V was cut back by 10 bases and J by 3 bases. CDR3 length: 14 amino acids. Looked up from germline, CDR1 is LNHDA and CDR2 is SQIVND (reference sequence). The CDR3: CATGQAIVNQPQHF. CDR3 bases: TGTGCCACTGGACAGGCGATCGTCAATCAGCCCCAGCATTTT.

The CDR3 DNA sequence: TGTGCCATCAGTACCGGGACAGGGAAGGGAGAGCCCCAGCATTTT. Amino acid sequence: CAISTGTGKGEPQHF. This chain links TRBV10-3 with TRBJ1-5; 9 positions match TRBD1. The V gene end was trimmed by 5 bases and the J gene end by 8 bases; junction bases not matched to a gene: 10. The CDR3 consists of 15 residues. CDR1 ENHRY and CDR2 SYGVKD come from the germline V gene.

The rearrangement joins TRBV4-3 to TRBJ2-3, with TRBD2 matching over 14 bases. From germline, CDR1 is LGHNA and CDR2 YSLEER. The CDR3 is 17 residues long. J lost 3 bases, V lost 2 bases, and 4 bases had no gene match. The CDR3 here is CASSQPTSGGATDTQYF. In nucleotides, the CDR3 is TGCGCCAGCAGCCAACCGACTAGCGGGGGGGCGACAGATACGCAGTATTTT.

CDR3 sequence (DNA): TGCGCCAGCAGCTTGGGCCTAGCGTGGTACAATGAGCAGTTCTTC. Its translation: CASSLGLAWYNEQFF. The chain combines TRBV5-1 with TRBJ2-1, with D possibly matching TRBD2 (6 bases). The CDR3 has 15 amino acids. V was trimmed by 0 bases and J by 4 bases, leaving 11 bases between them. Germline lookup yields CDR1 SGHRS and CDR2 YFSETQ.

The V and J genes are TRBV27 and TRBJ2-2; 12 positions match TRBD2. V lost 2 bases and J lost 7; bases outside the gene matches: 5. Germline values: CDR1 MNHEY, CDR2 SMNVEV (reference sequence). CDR3 length equals 16 residues. The CDR3 reads CASSLLAGGPVGELFF. CDR3 coding DNA: TGTGCCAGCAGTTTACTAGCGGGGGGGCCGGTCGGGGAGCTGTTTTTT.

The chain combines TRBV4-2 with TRBJ2-7; tentatively, D is TRBD1 or TRBD2 (5 bases each). CDR3 length: 15 residues. Germline V CDR1 and CDR2: LGHNA, YNFKEQ. V lost 0 bases to trimming and J lost 4 bases, with 13 bases between them. CDR3 in amino acids: CASSQDGGQGYEQYF. DNA for the CDR3: TGTGCCAGCAGCCAAGATGGGGGTCAGGGTTACGAGCAGTACTTC.

This chain uses TRBV5-6 with TRBJ1-2; unclear D gene. This CDR3 is 14 amino acids long. Germline values: CDR1 SGHDT, CDR2 YYEEEE. V gave up 1 base and J gave up 8 bases, with 15 bases separating them. Written as DNA, the CDR3 is TGTGCCAGCAGCTTGTCCCTCTCGCCTGGGGGCTACACCTTC. Protein product: CASSLSLSPGGYTF. The variable domain in full, with the rest retrieved from reference TRBV5-6 and TRBJ1-2, is DAGVTQSPTHLIKTRGQQVTLRCSPKSGHDTVSWYQQALGQGPQFIFQYYEEEERQRGNFPDRFSGHQFPNYSSELNVNALLLGDSALYLCASSLSLSPGGYTFGSGTRLTVV.

V usage is TRBV2 and J usage is TRBJ1-5, with a tentative D call TRBD1 (5 bases). The CDR3 has 14 amino acids. The V gene lost 7 bases and the J gene lost 8 bases, with 18 bases spanning the gap. Germline V gene sequence: CDR1 SNHLY, CDR2 FYNNEI. The CDR3, as DNA: TGTGCCAGCATAGGGCAGGGCCGCTGGGAGCCCCAGCATTTT. It codes for CASIGQGRWEPQHF. Combining the CDR3 with reference TRBV2 and TRBJ1-5 gives the whole variable domain EPEVTQTPSHQVTQMGQEVILRCVPISNHLYFYWYRQILGQKVEFLVSFYNNEISEKSEIFDDQFSVERPDGSNFTLKIRSTKLEDSAMYFCASIGQGRWEPQHFGDGTRLSIL.

The chain couples TRBV3-1 (or the pseudogene TRBV3-2) to TRBJ1-2, with TRBD1 matching over 8 bases. Germline V CDR1 and CDR2: LGHDT, YNNKEL (reference sequence). The CDR3 is made up of 15 amino acids. V dropped 4 bases and J dropped 6; count of bases not matched to a gene: 10. The CDR3 DNA sequence: TGTGCCAGCAGCCTTTCTGACAGGGGTAGTAATGGCTACACCTTC. Its protein product is CASSLSDRGSNGYTF.

The chain uses TRBV3-1 (or the pseudogene TRBV3-2) and TRBJ1-1, with D perhaps TRBD1 (5 bases). V was trimmed by 8 bases and J by 5 bases, leaving 9 bases between them. Germline V lookup: CDR1 LGHDT, CDR2 YNNKEL (reference sequence). The CDR3 length is 11 residues. The CDR3 loop is CASQGATEAFF. CDR3 DNA: TGTGCCAGCCAAGGGGCAACTGAAGCTTTCTTT.

The V call is TRBV30, the J call TRBJ2-3; TRBD1 agrees at 9 bases. Per the germline V gene, CDR1 is GTSNPN and CDR2 is SVGIG (reference sequence). J lost 6 bases, V lost 1 base, and 5 bases had no gene match. The CDR3 contains 14 residues. CDR3 loop: CAWSGTGGADTQYF. The CDR3 region has the DNA TGTGCCTGGAGTGGTACAGGGGGCGCGGATACGCAGTATTTT.

V usage is TRBV19 and J usage is TRBJ1-3; D not resolved. Germline V gene sequence: CDR1 LNHDA, CDR2 SQIVND (reference sequence). CDR3 size: 17 residues. V was trimmed by 5 bases and J by 2 bases, leaving 19 bases between them. DNA for the CDR3: TGTGCCAGTAGTCGGGCTCGAGAAGCTCTTCCTGGAAACACCATATATTTT. It is translated as CASSRAREALPGNTIYF.

The chain joins TRBV28 to TRBJ1-5; no clear D gene. Germline CDR1 MDHEN, CDR2 SYDVKM. V shed 3 bases and J shed 3 bases, with 12 bases lying between them. This CDR3 is 15 amino acids long. CDR3 residues: CASSLPGDINQPQHF. The CDR3 nucleotides are TGTGCCAGCAGTTTGCCGGGAGATATCAATCAGCCCCAGCATTTT. Using reference TRBV28 and TRBJ1-5 for the parts outside the CDR3, the full variable domain is DVKVTQSSRYLVKRTGEKVFLECVQDMDHENMFWYRQDPGLGLRLIYFSYDVKMKEKGDIPEGYSVSREKKERFSLILESASTNQTSMYLCASSLPGDINQPQHFGDGTRLSIL.

This chain joins TRBV28 and TRBJ1-5; D gene uncertain. CDR1 and CDR2 (germline): MDHEN, SYDVKM. Trimming cost V 10 bases and J 4 bases, with 11 bases left between them. CDR3 length: 12 residues. CDR3 sequence reads: CATETNNQPQHF. DNA of the CDR3: TGTGCCACCGAAACAAATAATCAGCCCCAGCATTTT.

J is TRBJ2-5 and V is TRBV6-5, with D perhaps matching TRBD1 (5 bases). Germline-derived CDR1 and CDR2 are MNHEY and SVGAGI. V lost 9 bases to trimming and J lost 2 bases, with 10 bases between them. The CDR3 consists of 12 residues. CDR3 amino acids: CASARQQETQYF. DNA for the CDR3: TGTGCCAGTGCTAGACAGCAAGAGACCCAGTACTTC.

This clone was found once. This rearrangement joins TRBV13 to TRBJ2-2; D unresolved. Deletions cut 5 bases from V and 6 bases from J, with 10 bases between. The CDR3 loop spans 13 amino acids. Germline V gene sequence: CDR1 PRHDT, CDR2 FYEKMQ (reference sequence). CDR3 in DNA: TGTGCCAGCAGCAAAAACCTTGCCGGGGAGCTGTTTTTT. It codes for CASSKNLAGELFF.

This clone was found once. The chain carries TRBV19 and TRBJ2-3; D possibly corresponds to TRBD2 (5 bases). The CDR3 loop spans 14 amino acids. Germline assignment: CDR1 LNHDA and CDR2 SQIVND (reference sequence). The germline V and J ends were trimmed by 3 bases and 2 bases, with 9 bases remaining between them. CDR3 sequence reads: CASSIEGTTDTQYF. As DNA, the CDR3 is TGTGCCAGTAGTATTGAGGGTACCACAGATACGCAGTATTTT.

The rearrangement uses TRBV7-8 and TRBJ2-7; the match to TRBD1 covers 7 bases. CDR3 size: 15 residues. The V segment lost 3 bases and the J segment 3 bases; nucleotides outside the gene matches: 8. Looked up from germline, CDR1 is SGHVS and CDR2 is FQNEAQ. CDR3 sequence (DNA): TGTGCCAGCAGCTTCCGAGAGGGGGCCCGCTACGAGCAGTACTTC. Its translation is CASSFREGARYEQYF.

This clone was seen only a few times. The chain is built from TRBV19 and TRBJ1-4; unclear D gene. The CDR3 spans 16 residues. Trimming stripped 4 bases from V and 4 bases from J, with 16 bases between. Germline CDR1 is LNHDA and CDR2 is SQIVND (reference sequence). This chain's CDR3 is CASSRRQEAFNEKLFF. The CDR3 bases are TGTGCCAGTAGTAGGAGACAAGAGGCTTTTAATGAAAAACTGTTTTTT.

The CDR3 spells CASSTPTGQNGYTF. The DNA of the CDR3 is TGTGCCAGCAGTACTCCGACAGGGCAGAATGGCTACACCTTC. The V and J genes are TRBV6-5 and TRBJ1-2; 7 nucleotides match TRBD1. Germline CDR1 MNHEY, CDR2 SVGAGI. V shed 5 bases and J 6 bases; nucleotides not matched to a gene: 9. CDR3 length: 14 amino acids.

The V call is TRBV18, the J call TRBJ2-5; D unclear. The V gene lost 6 bases and the J gene lost 1 base, with 15 bases spanning the gap. Germline V lookup: CDR1 KGHSH, CDR2 LQKENI. The CDR3 length is 15 residues. CDR3 nucleotides: TGTGCCAGCTCTCCAATAACAGACACCCAAGAGACCCAGTACTTC. Translating gives CASSPITDTQETQYF.